This TCR beta chain was sequenced during a study of lymphopenia after photon versus proton radiotherapy. General study results and limits: Photon-treated patients lost naive T cells and TCR diversity; proton-treated stayed stable. After the lymphocyte nadir, photon-treated repertoires showed oligoclonal expansion, especially of CD8+ Temra cells.

A remark on this clone: Its antigen remains unidentified.

Sequencing used immunoSEQ multiplex PCR; TCRdb keeps in-frame clones, though not all of them. The sample lists tens of thousands of clones, about nine tenths occurring once. The germline CDR1 and CDR2 sequences are KGHSH and LQKENI. This CDR3 contains 15 residues. The ends lost 4 bases at V and 3 bases at J; junction bases unmatched: 5. This TCR was recovered from a man aged 80 or over with esophageal cancer. Sequencing used peripheral blood, obtained from a patient treated with proton-based radiotherapy. The chain has TRBV18 and TRBJ2-7, with 11 positions matching TRBD1. Here the CDR3 DNA reads TGTGCCAGCTCACAAGGGACAGGGGGTTACTACGAGCAGTACTTC. It translates to CASSQGTGGYYEQYF. The complete variable domain, with remaining parts taken from reference TRBV18 and TRBJ2-7, reads NAGVMQNPRHLVRRRGQEARLRCSPMKGHSHVYWYRQLPEEGLKFMVYLQKENIIDESGMPKERFSAEFPKEGPSILRIQQVVRGDSAAYFCASSQGTGGYYEQYFGPGTRLTVT.